These 30 T cell receptor beta chains originate from one sample sequenced in a study of early T cells in non-severe SARS-CoV-2 infection. TCRdb called the 5' RACE reads again in MiXCR, with one record for every CDR3 protein. Counted here are some 64,000 distinct CDR3 sequences, over 20% occurring once; the ten biggest clones make up approximately 15%. The sequencing used whole blood, collected at baseline. Receptor source: an adult who was a healthcare worker with PCR-confirmed SARS-CoV-2 infection or an uninfected control (not recorded which).

This clonotype occurred a few times. The chain has TRBV29-1 and TRBJ2-3; TRBD1 matches 8 bases. Germline values: CDR1 SQVTM, CDR2 ANQGSEA. CDR3 length: 13 residues. Losses at the gene ends were 5 bases for V and 6 bases for J; bases not matched to a gene: 7. In DNA, the CDR3 is TGCAGCGTTAGCTACAGGGGGTACGATACGCAGTATTTT. Residues: CSVSYRGYDTQYF.

J is TRBJ1-1 and V is TRBV6-1; TRBD1 might be the D (5 bases). Looked up from germline, CDR1 is MNHNS and CDR2 is SASEGT. The CDR3 loop spans 11 amino acids. V was trimmed by 6 bases and J by 9 bases, leaving 11 bases between them. This chain's CDR3 is CASRADRQAFF. As DNA, the CDR3 is TGTGCCAGCAGGGCTGACAGACAAGCTTTCTTT.

This chain links TRBV30 with TRBJ2-7; weak D call: TRBD1 (6 bases). From germline, CDR1 is GTSNPN and CDR2 SVGIG (reference sequence). With 6 bases removed from V and 3 bases from J, the gap between germline ends came to 15 bases. The CDR3 runs 13 residues. In nucleotides, the CDR3 is TGTGCCTGCTCGACAGGAGAGGGCTACGAGCAGTACTTC. Its protein is CACSTGEGYEQYF.

This clonotype was seen only a few times. The V and J genes are TRBV2 and TRBJ2-1; 8 positions agree with TRBD2. Germline V gene data show CDR1 as SNHLY and CDR2 as FYNNEI. The CDR3 spans 16 residues. With V trimmed by 4 bases and J by 7 bases, 12 bases remained unmatched. CDR3 bases: TGTGCCAGCAGTGCCTCTAGCGGGCCTTTGGGGAATGAGCAGTTCTTC. Its translation is CASSASSGPLGNEQFF.

This clonotype turned up a few times. The V call is TRBV5-1, the J call TRBJ1-6; D possibly corresponds to TRBD1 (5 bases). V was trimmed by 0 bases and J by 8 bases, leaving 12 bases between them. The CDR3 is 15 amino acids. Looked up from germline, CDR1 is SGHRS and CDR2 is YFSETQ. The CDR3 reads CASSLESDTYSPLHF. The CDR3 bases are TGCGCCAGCAGCTTGGAGTCGGACACCTATTCACCCCTCCACTTT.

V gene TRBV11-2 combines with J gene TRBJ2-5, with 8 positions matching TRBD2. V shed 2 bases, J shed 5 bases, and the junction held 4 bases outside the gene matches. The CDR3 covers 14 residues. Per the germline V gene, CDR1 is SGHAT and CDR2 is FQNNGV. The CDR3 region has the DNA TGTGCCAGCAGCTTACTAGCGGGCCGTGAGACCCAGTACTTC. Encoded protein: CASSLLAGRETQYF.

This clonotype has more than one count but fewer than ten. The CDR3 coding sequence is TGTGCCAGCAGTGTGGGCTCCAGCACAGATACGCAGTATTTT. Residues: CASSVGSSTDTQYF. The chain carries TRBV6-2 or TRBV6-3 and TRBJ2-3; D call uncertain. Trimming left V 5 bases short and J 0 bases short, with 9 bases between. CDR1 is MNHEY and CDR2 is SVGEGT in the germline V gene. This CDR3 region has 14 residues.

CDR3 residues: CASSPPGRREEAFF. CDR3 nucleotides: TGCGCCAGCAGCCCCCCGGGACGGCGGGAAGAAGCTTTCTTT. V and J are TRBV4-1 and TRBJ1-1; TRBD1 might be the D (5 bases). The germline gives CDR1 MGHRA, CDR2 YSYEKL. Between the trimmed V and J ends, which lost 4 bases and 8 bases, there was a span of 17 bases. The CDR3 loop spans 14 amino acids.

This clonotype was counted between two and nine times. The chain links TRBV14 to TRBJ1-1; D gene ambiguous. CDR3 length: 13 amino acids. Germline CDR1 reads SGHDN; CDR2 reads FVKESK. With 4 bases removed from V and 4 bases from J, the gap between germline ends came to 10 bases. CDR3 in DNA: TGTGCCAGCAGCCTGTTGCGTGGCACTGAAGCTTTCTTT. Translated: CASSLLRGTEAFF.

This clonotype was seen more than once but under ten times. J is TRBJ1-1 and V is TRBV5-1, with D maybe TRBD1 (6 bases). Germline values: CDR1 SGHRS, CDR2 YFSETQ. This CDR3 comprises 18 residues. V lost 5 bases and J lost 1, with 24 bases in between. CDR3 loop: CASSPGSGGLGGNTEAFF. For the CDR3, the DNA is TGCGCCAGCAGTCCGGGGTCTGGGGGGCTCGGCGGGAACACTGAAGCTTTCTTT.

This clonotype was observed many times. V is TRBV25-1 and J is TRBJ2-7; D not certain. CDR1 MGHDK and CDR2 SYGVNS come from the germline V gene. The CDR3 consists of 11 residues. The V and J ends lost 6 bases and 0 bases respectively, with 3 bases between them. CDR3 residues: CASSVSYEQYF. The CDR3 DNA sequence: TGTGCCAGCAGCGTCTCCTACGAGCAGTACTTC.

The chain recombines TRBV10-1 with TRBJ1-2, with D unresolved. The V and J ends lost 2 bases and 2 bases respectively, with 12 bases between them. Germline CDR1 reads WNHNN; CDR2 reads SYGVQD (reference sequence). The CDR3 loop spans 15 amino acids. The CDR3 is CASSESSQRNYGYTF. CDR3 nucleotide sequence: TGCGCCAGCAGTGAGAGTTCACAGAGAAACTATGGCTACACCTTC.

This clonotype was counted only a few times. This chain uses TRBV23-1 with TRBJ1-5; D not certain. TRBV23-1 is labeled an ORF, and its function is uncertain. CDR3 length: 16 amino acids. Trimming took off 7 bases at V and 2 bases at J, with 18 bases between the two ends. The CDR3 DNA reads as TGCGCCAGCACCGGACCGGAAGGAAGAGGCAATCAGCCCCAGCATTTT. Its translation is CASTGPEGRGNQPQHF.

There are a few counts of this clonotype. The chain employs TRBV20-1 and TRBJ1-5, with TRBD1 matching 7 bases. The germline V gene has CDR1 DFQATT and CDR2 SNEGSKA (reference sequence). Trimming cost V 5 bases and J 2 bases; bases outside gene matches: 3. The CDR3 extends over 13 amino acids. CDR3 bases: TGCAGTGCTGCAGGGGGGGGCAATCAGCCCCAGCATTTT. Protein product: CSAAGGGNQPQHF.

This rearrangement joins TRBV18 to TRBJ2-7; D ambiguous. This CDR3 has 12 amino acids. The V gene lost 3 bases and the J gene lost 2 bases, with 5 bases spanning the gap. CDR1 and CDR2 (germline): KGHSH, LQKENI. In nucleotides, the CDR3 is TGTGCCAGCTCACCGGGTACCTACGAGCAGTACTTC. Residues: CASSPGTYEQYF. Full variable domain (remainder filled in from reference TRBV18 and TRBJ2-7): NAGVMQNPRHLVRRRGQEARLRCSPMKGHSHVYWYRQLPEEGLKFMVYLQKENIIDESGMPKERFSAEFPKEGPSILRIQQVVRGDSAAYFCASSPGTYEQYFGPGTRLTVT.

The CDR3 region has the DNA TGTGCCACCAGCAGACCCGACAGGGGATATTCACCCCTCCACTTT. Protein: CATSRPDRGYSPLHF. The chain carries TRBV15 and TRBJ1-6; 8 bases fit TRBD1. Unmatched junction bases numbered 5, after V lost 2 bases and J lost 8 bases. Germline V CDR1 and CDR2: LNHNV, YYDKDF (reference sequence). The CDR3 runs 15 residues.

This clonotype has at least ten counts. The DNA of the CDR3 is TGTGCCAGCAGCCAGTGGACAGCGACTAATTCACCCCTCCACTTT. It is translated as CASSQWTATNSPLHF. The chain recombines TRBV14 with TRBJ1-6, with D possibly matching TRBD1 (6 bases). This CDR3 comprises 15 residues. Trimming shortened V by 3 bases and J by 6 bases, and 12 bases separated the two germline ends. Per the germline V gene, CDR1 is SGHDN and CDR2 is FVKESK. The full variable domain, its missing parts supplied by reference TRBV14 and TRBJ1-6, is EAGVTQFPSHSVIEKGQTVTLRCDPISGHDNLYWYRRVMGKEIKFLLHFVKESKQDESGMPNNRFLAERTGGTYSTLKVQPAELEDSGVYFCASSQWTATNSPLHFGNGTRLTVT.

The genes are TRBV19 and TRBJ2-2; possible D gene TRBD2, 6 bases. Germline V CDR1 and CDR2: LNHDA, SQIVND (reference sequence). This CDR3 has 14 amino acids. Between the trimmed V and J ends, which lost 6 bases and 6 bases, there was a span of 14 bases. CDR3 DNA sequence: TGTGCCAGTAGGGAAGAGCGGGCGTCCGGGGAGCTGTTTTTT. It codes for CASREERASGELFF. Together with reference TRBV19 and TRBJ2-2, the CDR3 gives the full variable domain: DGGITQSPKYLFRKEGQNVTLSCEQNLNHDAMYWYRQDPGQGLRLIYYSQIVNDFQKGDIAEGYSVSREKKESFPLTVTSAQKNPTAFYLCASREERASGELFFGEGSRLTVL.

This clonotype was counted many times. V usage is TRBV12-3 or TRBV12-4 and J usage is TRBJ2-1, with TRBD1 matching over 8 bases. V trimming: 4 bases; J trimming: 10 bases; junction bases outside the gene matches: 0. The CDR3 contains 11 residues. CDR3 protein: CASSWDREQFF. CDR3 nucleotide sequence: TGTGCCAGCAGTTGGGACAGGGAGCAGTTCTTC.

The chain recombines TRBV25-1 with TRBJ2-3; the D is unclear. Trimming stripped 1 base from V and 6 bases from J, with 8 bases between. This CDR3 is built from 13 residues. Germline V gives CDR1 MGHDK, CDR2 SYGVNS. The CDR3 region is CASSEWSYDTQYF. CDR3 in DNA: TGTGCCAGCAGTGAATGGAGTTATGATACGCAGTATTTT.

As DNA, the CDR3 is TGTGCCAGCAGCTTAGGGAAACAGGGTACCCACTACGAGCAGTACTTC. Encoded protein: CASSLGKQGTHYEQYF. This rearrangement joins TRBV7-9 to TRBJ2-7; possible D gene TRBD1, 6 bases. The CDR3 contains 16 residues. The ends were cut back, 1 base at V and 3 bases at J, with 16 bases in the middle. Per the germline V gene, CDR1 is SEHNR and CDR2 is FQNEAQ (reference sequence).

The V gene is TRBV2, the J gene TRBJ1-1, with TRBD1 as a possible D gene (6 bases). The V end was cut by 8 bases, the J end by 5 bases, with 18 bases between. This CDR3 is 14 amino acids long. The germline V gene has CDR1 SNHLY and CDR2 FYNNEI. CDR3 protein: CASCRGAHGTEAFF. CDR3 DNA sequence: TGTGCCAGCTGCCGGGGGGCGCACGGGACTGAAGCTTTCTTT.

At least ten counts were recorded for this clonotype. For the CDR3, the DNA is TGTGCCAGCTCACCGGAAGGTCCGGGCACTGAAGCTTTCTTT. Translating gives CASSPEGPGTEAFF. The chain uses TRBV18 and TRBJ1-1; no clear D gene. V lost 3 bases to trimming and J lost 4 bases, with 12 bases between them. The CDR3 has 14 amino acids. The germline V gene has CDR1 KGHSH and CDR2 LQKENI.

This clonotype was seen only a few times. The chain joins TRBV27 to TRBJ1-6; D ambiguous. This CDR3 comprises 12 residues. The V end was cut by 9 bases, the J end by 5 bases, with 8 bases between. Germline CDR1 and CDR2: MNHEY and SMNVEV (reference sequence). CDR3 protein: CASAQNNSPLHF. Written as DNA, the CDR3 is TGTGCCAGTGCACAGAATAATTCACCCCTCCACTTT.

The table lists this clonotype with a few counts. The J gene is TRBJ2-1, the V gene TRBV5-1; 7 nucleotides agree with TRBD1. The ends lost 0 bases at V and 8 bases at J; junction bases unmatched: 5. There are 14 residues in the CDR3. The germline V gene has CDR1 SGHRS and CDR2 YFSETQ. Here the CDR3 DNA reads TGCGCCAGCAGCTTGGACAGGGGATCCGATGAGCAGTTCTTC. Its translation is CASSLDRGSDEQFF.

This chain uses TRBV7-6 with TRBJ2-7; TRBD1 matches at 9 bases. This CDR3 is 16 amino acids long. The V gene's germline CDR1 is SGHVS and CDR2 FNYEAQ. Trimming took 2 bases from V and 2 from J; bases not matched to a gene: 7. The CDR3 protein is CASSLKDRGRAYEQYF. Here the CDR3 DNA reads TGTGCCAGCAGCTTAAAGGACAGGGGAAGGGCCTACGAGCAGTACTTC.

This clonotype has just a few counts. The V call is TRBV28, the J call TRBJ1-3, with D perhaps matching TRBD1 (6 bases). CDR1 is MDHEN and CDR2 is SYDVKM in the germline V gene. The CDR3 sequence is 12 residues long. With 2 bases removed from V and 7 bases from J, the gap between germline ends came to 6 bases. The CDR3 sequence: CASSLQGNTIYF. The CDR3 DNA reads TGTGCCAGCAGTTTACAGGGGAACACCATATATTTT. The complete variable domain, with remaining parts taken from reference TRBV28 and TRBJ1-3, reads DVKVTQSSRYLVKRTGEKVFLECVQDMDHENMFWYRQDPGLGLRLIYFSYDVKMKEKGDIPEGYSVSREKKERFSLILESASTNQTSMYLCASSLQGNTIYFGEGSWLTVV.

At least ten counts were recorded for this clonotype. This chain uses TRBV6-5 with TRBJ2-2; 9 bases map to TRBD1. There are 13 residues in the CDR3. Trimming at V came to 6 bases and at J to 4 bases, leaving 0 bases not matched to a gene. The germline V gene has CDR1 MNHEY and CDR2 SVGAGI. The CDR3 loop is CASRTGGTGELFF. DNA of the CDR3: TGTGCCAGCAGGACAGGGGGCACCGGGGAGCTGTTTTTT.

V and J are TRBV9 and TRBJ2-5; D ambiguous. This CDR3 contains 14 residues. Germline loops: CDR1 SGDLS, CDR2 YYNGEE. V gave up 0 bases and J gave up 5 bases, with 11 bases separating them. The CDR3 DNA sequence: TGTGCCAGCAGCGTAGACGTGTGGAGCGAGACCCAGTACTTC. It encodes CASSVDVWSETQYF.

This clonotype was recorded a few times. The gene calls are TRBV29-1 and TRBJ2-1; 8 bases agree with TRBD1. V lost 7 bases to trimming and J lost 5 bases; unmatched junction nucleotides: 10. In germline, CDR1 is SQVTM, CDR2 ANQGSEA. The CDR3 totals 14 residues. The CDR3 reads CSGVDRERHNEQFF. The CDR3 DNA is TGCAGCGGTGTGGACAGGGAGCGGCACAATGAGCAGTTCTTC.